Listed below are T cell receptor beta chains from one sample, sequenced in a study of T cells in Graves' hyperthyroidism and ophthalmopathy. Each CDR3 protein gets one entry after TCRdb re-called the multiplex PCR reads with MiXCR. The sample lists over 700,000 distinct CDR3 sequences; about 35% were seen once. The specimen sequenced was blood. The receptors were gathered from a woman aged 40 to 50 with Graves' hyperthyroidism. Each CDR3 is given with its conserved first and last residue. A D gene is named only where the DNA matches it firmly. Clone sizes are given selectively: once, few, many, or a class where the clone is expanded.

V	J	size	D	length	DNA	CDR3
TRBV20-1	TRBJ1-1	many	.	12	TGCAGTGCCGACAACGGAGGGACTGAAGCTTTCTTT	CSADNGGTEAFF
TRBV12-3/TRBV12-4	TRBJ2-2	few	TRBD2	14	TGTGCCAGCAGGGGACTCGGGAGGACCGGGGAGCTGTTTTTT	CASRGLGRTGELFF
TRBV20-1	TRBJ2-7	many	.	13	TGCAGTGCTACCAGGGACACCGTCTACGAGCAGTACTTC	CSATRDTVYEQYF
TRBV4-3	TRBJ1-3	few	.	15	TGCGCCAGCAGCCTTCAGGAGAACTCTGGAAACACCATATATTTT	CASSLQENSGNTIYF
TRBV28	TRBJ1-5	.	TRBD1	15	TGTGCCAGCAGGTGGACAGGGGGCATGAATCAGCCCCAGCATTTT	CASRWTGGMNQPQHF
TRBV20-1	TRBJ1-4	few	.	14	TGCAGTGCTAGGGGGGGAGGGTTCGATGAAAAACTGTTTTTT	CSARGGGFDEKLFF
TRBV5-5	TRBJ2-2	.	.	14	TGTGCCAGCAGCTTCAGATCCGACACCGGGGAGCTGTTTTTT	CASSFRSDTGELFF
TRBV7-7	TRBJ1-5	.	.	15	TGTGCTAGCAGCTTAGTGCCAGGGTCCCCCGAGACCCAGCATTTT	CASSLVPGSPETQHF
TRBV7-9	TRBJ1-5	.	TRBD1	15	TGCGCCAGCAGCCCGGGACAGGGGTTCGGTCAGCCCCAGCATTTT	CASSPGQGFGQPQHF
TRBV7-2	TRBJ1-3	many	.	17	TGTGCCAGCAGCTTAACTGGTTTGTCAGCCTCTGGAAACACCATATATTTT	CASSLTGLSASGNTIYF
TRBV2	TRBJ1-2	many	TRBD1	15	TGTGCCAGCAGGGGACAGGGGATCAACTCCTATGGCTACACCTTC	CASRGQGINSYGYTF
TRBV7-9	TRBJ2-5	.	.	16	TGTGCCAGCAGTCCCCCCAGGAAAAGGCTCCAAGAGACCCAGGACTTC	CASSPPRKRLQETQDF